This T cell receptor beta chain was profiled in a study of PD-1 blockade in classical Hodgkin lymphoma. Clones were read by immunoSEQ multiplex PCR, and TCRdb kept only the in-frame ones, dropping some. Among 9,000 to 13,000 clones listed, roughly 80% were seen once. This clone was found once. The antigen is undetermined. After autologous stem cell transplantation all patients relapsed, and prior brentuximab vedotin exposure differed between cohorts. The study, taken as a whole, reports: Some patients began nivolumab under 1 year after ASCT. These patients were excluded from later analyses.

The CDR3 has 16 residues. The V gene end was trimmed by 0 bases and the J gene end by 5 bases; junction bases not matched to a gene: 7. Germline V gene data show CDR1 as SGDLS and CDR2 as YYNGEE. The chain couples TRBV9 to TRBJ1-2, with 10 bases lining up with TRBD1. This specimen consisted of peripheral blood mononuclear cells (PBMCs), obtained before the second cycle of nivolumab. The sequence was collected from a human donor with classical Hodgkin lymphoma. CDR3 bases: TGTGCCAGCAGCGTAGAGGGACAGGGGCTGCGTTATGGCTACACCTTC. This encodes CASSVEGQGLRYGYTF.